This is a list of T cell receptor beta chains from one sample in a study of cytomegalovirus exposure and HLA in healthy donors. Assay: immunoSEQ multiplex PCR; the TCRdb copy retains only in-frame clones and omits some. This sample yields about 190,000 clones, of which roughly four fifths are seen a single time; 1.5% to 2% belongs to the top ten. Sequencing used PBMCs. The source of these receptors is a young man in good health and CMV-seronegative. CDR3s include the opening cysteine and the closing phenylalanine or tryptophan. The D gene is left open where the match is weak. Expanded clones get a size class; other rows say once, few or many, or leave the size out.

D gene: -; clone size: -; V gene: TRBV21-1; J gene: TRBJ1-1; CDR3 DNA: TGTGCCAGCAGCTCTATCCCTTCCGGACAGGGGGCTTTCGCTGAAGCTTTCTTT; CDR3 protein: CASSSIPSGQGAFAEAFF
D gene: -; clone size: few; V gene: TRBV15; J gene: TRBJ1-4; CDR3 DNA: TGTGCCACCAGCAGTGACAGGACCGGACGAGAAAAACTGTTTTTT; CDR3 protein: CATSSDRTGREKLFF
D gene: TRBD2; clone size: -; V gene: TRBV2; J gene: TRBJ2-1; CDR3 DNA: TGTGCCAGGAGAATAGCGGGAGCCTACAATGAGCAGTTCTTC; CDR3 protein: CARRIAGAYNEQFF
D gene: -; clone size: few; V gene: TRBV9; J gene: TRBJ2-7; CDR3 DNA: TGTGCCAGCAGCGTAGGTTTTGGGAGCTCCTACGAGCAGTACTTC; CDR3 protein: CASSVGFGSSYEQYF
D gene: -; clone size: -; V gene: TRBV7-2; J gene: TRBJ2-5; CDR3 DNA: TGTGCCAGCAGCTTACGCAGGACACCCACTCAAGAGACCCAGTACTTC; CDR3 protein: CASSLRRTPTQETQYF
D gene: TRBD2; clone size: -; V gene: TRBV9; J gene: TRBJ2-1; CDR3 DNA: TGTGCCAGCAGCGTAGTTGGCGGGAGCTCCTACAATGAGCAGTTCTTC; CDR3 protein: CASSVVGGSSYNEQFF
D gene: TRBD2; clone size: -; V gene: TRBV5-1; J gene: TRBJ2-3; CDR3 DNA: TGCGCCAGCAGCTTGGGGTCTAGCGGGGGTTCTAGCACAGATACGCAGTATTTT; CDR3 protein: CASSLGSSGGSSTDTQYF
D gene: -; clone size: -; V gene: TRBV4-3; J gene: TRBJ2-7; CDR3 DNA: TGCGCCAGCAGCCAAGATTTGTCCCTGGGGGGATCCTACGAGCAGTACTTC; CDR3 protein: CASSQDLSLGGSYEQYF
D gene: -; clone size: -; V gene: TRBV7-3; J gene: TRBJ1-1; CDR3 DNA: TGTGCCAGCAGCTCCTCGGCGGACACTGAAGCTTTCTTT; CDR3 protein: CASSSSADTEAFF
D gene: TRBD2; clone size: -; V gene: TRBV6-6; J gene: TRBJ2-7; CDR3 DNA: TGTGCCAGCACATTGAATAGCCGCGGGGGGACCGAGCAGTACTTC; CDR3 protein: CASTLNSRGGTEQYF
D gene: -; clone size: -; V gene: TRBV30; J gene: TRBJ2-1; CDR3 DNA: TGTGCCTGGAGTGATGACACGGCATACAATGAGCAGTTCTTC; CDR3 protein: CAWSDDTAYNEQFF
D gene: -; clone size: -; V gene: TRBV4-3; J gene: TRBJ2-3; CDR3 DNA: TGCGCCAGCAGCCTAGAATCACAGGGTGGGACAGATACGCAGTATTTT; CDR3 protein: CASSLESQGGTDTQYF
D gene: -; clone size: -; V gene: TRBV29-1; J gene: TRBJ2-3; CDR3 DNA: TGCAGCGGAGATACTGAGGCCTCCACAGATACGCAGTATTTT; CDR3 protein: CSGDTEASTDTQYF
D gene: -; clone size: few; V gene: TRBV5-1; J gene: TRBJ1-2; CDR3 DNA: TGCGCCAGCAGCTTGGACAGGGTAAACTATGGCTACACCTTC; CDR3 protein: CASSLDRVNYGYTF
D gene: TRBD1; clone size: -; V gene: TRBV2; J gene: TRBJ2-5; CDR3 DNA: TGTGCCATAGCAGAATACGGGGACAGGACCCAGTACTTC; CDR3 protein: CAIAEYGDRTQYF
D gene: -; clone size: -; V gene: TRBV6-1; J gene: TRBJ2-1; CDR3 DNA: TGTGCCAGCAGTGAAGCACGATTATTGACAGCAAGCTCCTACAATGAGCAGTTCTTC; CDR3 protein: CASSEARLLTASSYNEQFF
D gene: TRBD1; clone size: -; V gene: TRBV7-9; J gene: TRBJ1-4; CDR3 DNA: TGTGCCAGCAGCTTAGGGACAGGATTCACTTCAGCAACTAATGAAAAACTGTTTTTT; CDR3 protein: CASSLGTGFTSATNEKLFF
D gene: -; clone size: -; V gene: TRBV7-6; J gene: TRBJ2-5; CDR3 DNA: TGTGCCAGCAGCTTAGATGGGCCAGGGGGGACGGAGACCCAGTACTTC; CDR3 protein: CASSLDGPGGTETQYF
D gene: -; clone size: few; V gene: TRBV7-2; J gene: TRBJ1-5; CDR3 DNA: TGTGCCAGCAGCTTAGACCAGGCGTACCAGCCCCAGCATTTT; CDR3 protein: CASSLDQAYQPQHF
D gene: TRBD1; clone size: -; V gene: TRBV6-6; J gene: TRBJ2-7; CDR3 DNA: TGTGCCAGCAGTCAAGACAGGGGGCCGTACTTC; CDR3 protein: CASSQDRGPYF
D gene: -; clone size: -; V gene: TRBV25-1; J gene: TRBJ2-3; CDR3 DNA: TGTGCCAGCACGGGATTTGTCGGTGCCTCAGATACGCAGTATTTT; CDR3 protein: CASTGFVGASDTQYF
D gene: TRBD2; clone size: -; V gene: TRBV5-1; J gene: TRBJ2-5; CDR3 DNA: TGCGCCAGCAGCGAGACTAGCGGGGGGGCGGGAGAGACCCAGTACTTC; CDR3 protein: CASSETSGGAGETQYF
D gene: -; clone size: -; V gene: TRBV15; J gene: TRBJ1-2; CDR3 DNA: TGTGCCACCAGCAGAGATCGGGGGGGCGACTATGGCTACACCTTC; CDR3 protein: CATSRDRGGDYGYTF
D gene: -; clone size: -; V gene: TRBV7-2; J gene: TRBJ1-3; CDR3 DNA: TGTGCCAGCAGCTTAGCGCAGGGGCATCGAGGAAACACCATATATTTT; CDR3 protein: CASSLAQGHRGNTIYF
D gene: -; clone size: -; V gene: TRBV19; J gene: TRBJ2-1; CDR3 DNA: TGTGCCAGTAGTATATCAGGGTACGGCTACAATGAGCAGTTCTTC; CDR3 protein: CASSISGYGYNEQFF
D gene: -; clone size: -; V gene: TRBV5-4; J gene: TRBJ2-5; CDR3 DNA: TGTGCCAGCAGCTTAGATCCGGGGGAGACCCAGTACTTC; CDR3 protein: CASSLDPGETQYF
D gene: -; clone size: -; V gene: TRBV7-3; J gene: TRBJ2-7; CDR3 DNA: TGTGCCAGCAGCTTACAAGATCCCCCATTGGGCAACGAGCAGTACTTC; CDR3 protein: CASSLQDPPLGNEQYF
D gene: TRBD1; clone size: -; V gene: TRBV6-1; J gene: TRBJ2-4; CDR3 DNA: TGTGCCAGCAGTGATAGCTGGACAGGGAGTCCGAAGGGAGCCAAAAACATTCAGTACTTC; CDR3 protein: CASSDSWTGSPKGAKNIQYF
D gene: TRBD1; clone size: -; V gene: TRBV20-1; J gene: TRBJ2-7; CDR3 DNA: TGCAGTGCTCAGGGGGTCTACGAGCAGTACTTC; CDR3 protein: CSAQGVYEQYF
D gene: -; clone size: -; V gene: TRBV29-1; J gene: TRBJ1-1; CDR3 DNA: TGCAGCGCGTGGGCGAGTAACACTGAAGCTTTCTTT; CDR3 protein: CSAWASNTEAFF
D gene: TRBD1; clone size: -; V gene: TRBV5-8; J gene: TRBJ2-7; CDR3 DNA: TGTGCCAGCAGCATGATCAGGGGGACCTACGAGCAGTACTTC; CDR3 protein: CASSMIRGTYEQYF
D gene: TRBD1; clone size: -; V gene: TRBV13; J gene: TRBJ2-7; CDR3 DNA: TGTGCCAGCAGTGTGGGGACAGGGGCCTCCTACGAGCAGTACTTC; CDR3 protein: CASSVGTGASYEQYF
D gene: -; clone size: -; V gene: TRBV21-1; J gene: TRBJ2-7; CDR3 DNA: TGTGCCAGCAGCAAAGAGGCTCTAGCATTCGAGCAGTACTTC; CDR3 protein: CASSKEALAFEQYF
D gene: -; clone size: -; V gene: TRBV7-2; J gene: TRBJ2-3; CDR3 DNA: TGTGCCAGCAGCTTAGATTCCCTACAGAGGACAGTCACAGATACGCAGTATTTT; CDR3 protein: CASSLDSLQRTVTDTQYF
D gene: -; clone size: -; V gene: TRBV7-8; J gene: TRBJ2-1; CDR3 DNA: TGTGCCAGCAGCTTAGGGCTCGGTGTATACGCGGGCGCTGAGCAGTTCTTC; CDR3 protein: CASSLGLGVYAGAEQFF
D gene: TRBD1; clone size: -; V gene: TRBV6-1; J gene: TRBJ1-1; CDR3 DNA: TGTGCCAGCAGTGCGGGACAGACGAACACTGAAGCTTTCTTT; CDR3 protein: CASSAGQTNTEAFF
D gene: -; clone size: few; V gene: TRBV13; J gene: TRBJ2-1; CDR3 DNA: TGTGCCAGCAGCTTAATAACGGCCAGGGGCAGCTCCTACAATGAGCAGTTCTTC; CDR3 protein: CASSLITARGSSYNEQFF
D gene: TRBD1; clone size: -; V gene: TRBV10-3; J gene: TRBJ1-6; CDR3 DNA: TGTGCCATCAGTCAGGGGGCAGGGTATAATTCACCCCTCCACTTT; CDR3 protein: CAISQGAGYNSPLHF
D gene: -; clone size: -; V gene: TRBV6-5; J gene: TRBJ1-1; CDR3 DNA: TGTGCCAGCAGTTACCAAACTGGAGTGGACACTGAAGCTTTCTTT; CDR3 protein: CASSYQTGVDTEAFF
D gene: -; clone size: -; V gene: TRBV25-1; J gene: TRBJ1-2; CDR3 DNA: TGTGCCAGCAGTGACCCCGCCAGCCAGGGCTATGGCTACACCTTC; CDR3 protein: CASSDPASQGYGYTF
D gene: -; clone size: -; V gene: TRBV9; J gene: TRBJ1-5; CDR3 DNA: TGTGCCAGCAGCGTAGACGGGGGGAGCAATCAGCCCCAGCATTTT; CDR3 protein: CASSVDGGSNQPQHF
D gene: -; clone size: -; V gene: TRBV9; J gene: TRBJ2-2; CDR3 DNA: TGTGCCAGCAGCGTAGCTTTGGAGGGCGGGGAGCTGTTTTTT; CDR3 protein: CASSVALEGGELFF
D gene: -; clone size: -; V gene: TRBV4-2; J gene: TRBJ2-2; CDR3 DNA: TGTGCCAGCAGCCAAGACGGCGGGGAGCTGTTTTTT; CDR3 protein: CASSQDGGELFF
D gene: TRBD1; clone size: -; V gene: TRBV19; J gene: TRBJ1-1; CDR3 DNA: TGTGCCAGTAGTGTTCGAGCAGGGGGACCGCCAGCCGGGGCTTTCTTT; CDR3 protein: CASSVRAGGPPAGAFF
D gene: -; clone size: -; V gene: TRBV6-5; J gene: TRBJ1-2; CDR3 DNA: TGTGCCAGCAGTAGACATGGACAGAGCTATGGCTACACCTTC; CDR3 protein: CASSRHGQSYGYTF
D gene: TRBD1; clone size: -; V gene: TRBV15; J gene: TRBJ2-7; CDR3 DNA: TGTGCCACCAGCAGCTTAGGAATACGAAAAAACCCCCGGGACAGAAGCTACGAGCAGTACTTC; CDR3 protein: CATSSLGIRKNPRDRSYEQYF
D gene: -; clone size: -; V gene: TRBV19; J gene: TRBJ2-7; CDR3 DNA: TGTGCCAGTAGTATTTCGGGTGACGAGCAGTACTTC; CDR3 protein: CASSISGDEQYF
D gene: TRBD2; clone size: -; V gene: TRBV19; J gene: TRBJ2-3; CDR3 DNA: TGTGCCATCTCATCGGGGGGGTTGGGAGATACGCAGTATTTT; CDR3 protein: CAISSGGLGDTQYF
D gene: TRBD2; clone size: once; V gene: TRBV5-1; J gene: TRBJ2-1; CDR3 DNA: TGCGCCAGCAGCTCGACGAAGACTAGCGGGGGGGAAGATGAGCAGTTCTTC; CDR3 protein: CASSSTKTSGGEDEQFF
D gene: -; clone size: few; V gene: TRBV6-4; J gene: TRBJ2-2; CDR3 DNA: TGTGCCAGCAGTGACTCAGAGACCGGGGAGCTGTTTTTT; CDR3 protein: CASSDSETGELFF
D gene: TRBD2; clone size: -; V gene: TRBV7-8; J gene: TRBJ2-1; CDR3 DNA: TGTGCCAGCAGGTTTTCGCGGGGGATCTCCTACAATGAGCAGTTCTTC; CDR3 protein: CASRFSRGISYNEQFF
D gene: -; clone size: -; V gene: TRBV30; J gene: TRBJ2-1; CDR3 DNA: TGTGCCTGCTTGAGGGCCGACTACAATGAGCAGTTCTTC; CDR3 protein: CACLRADYNEQFF
D gene: -; clone size: once; V gene: TRBV10-3; J gene: TRBJ2-3; CDR3 DNA: TGTGCCATCAGTGGAGCGCCCAGCACAGATACGCAGTATTTT; CDR3 protein: CAISGAPSTDTQYF
D gene: -; clone size: -; V gene: TRBV4-3; J gene: TRBJ1-2; CDR3 DNA: TGCGCCAGCAGCCAAGGGCGGGGTTTCTATGGCTACACCTTC; CDR3 protein: CASSQGRGFYGYTF
D gene: TRBD2; clone size: -; V gene: TRBV4-3; J gene: TRBJ2-1; CDR3 DNA: TGCGCCAGCAGCCAAGGGACTAGCGGGGGTAACTACAATGAGCAGTTCTTC; CDR3 protein: CASSQGTSGGNYNEQFF
D gene: -; clone size: -; V gene: TRBV28; J gene: TRBJ1-2; CDR3 DNA: TGTGCCAGCAGTTCGCTACAGGGAATAGATGGCTACACCTTC; CDR3 protein: CASSSLQGIDGYTF
D gene: -; clone size: few; V gene: TRBV11-2; J gene: TRBJ1-6; CDR3 DNA: TGTGCCAGCAGCCCGCAGGGAATGTTAGGTTCACCCCTCCACTTT; CDR3 protein: CASSPQGMLGSPLHF
D gene: -; clone size: -; V gene: TRBV6-7; J gene: TRBJ2-7; CDR3 DNA: TGTGCCAGCAGTTACTCGGACAGCCCCCCGTACTACGAGCAGTACTTC; CDR3 protein: CASSYSDSPPYYEQYF
D gene: TRBD1; clone size: -; V gene: TRBV28; J gene: TRBJ2-7; CDR3 DNA: TGTGCCAGCAGGGGGACAGACGACTACGAGCAGTACTTC; CDR3 protein: CASRGTDDYEQYF